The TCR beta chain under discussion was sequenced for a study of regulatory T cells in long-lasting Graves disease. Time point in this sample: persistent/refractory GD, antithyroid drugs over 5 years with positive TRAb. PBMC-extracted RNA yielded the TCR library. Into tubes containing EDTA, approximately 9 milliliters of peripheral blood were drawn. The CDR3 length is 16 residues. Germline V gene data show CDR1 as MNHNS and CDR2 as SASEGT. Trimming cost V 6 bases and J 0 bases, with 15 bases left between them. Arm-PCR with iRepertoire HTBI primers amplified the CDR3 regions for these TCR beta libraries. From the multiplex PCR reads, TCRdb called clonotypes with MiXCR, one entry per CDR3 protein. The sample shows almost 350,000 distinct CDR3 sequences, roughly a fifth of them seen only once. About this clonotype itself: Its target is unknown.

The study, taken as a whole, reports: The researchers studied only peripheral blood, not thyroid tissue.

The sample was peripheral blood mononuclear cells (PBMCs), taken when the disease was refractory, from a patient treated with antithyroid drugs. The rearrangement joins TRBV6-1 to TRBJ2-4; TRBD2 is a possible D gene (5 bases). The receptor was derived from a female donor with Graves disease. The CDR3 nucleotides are TGTGCCAGCAGCGGGATTGGATCACTAGCCAAAAACATTCAGTACTTC. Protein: CASSGIGSLAKNIQYF.